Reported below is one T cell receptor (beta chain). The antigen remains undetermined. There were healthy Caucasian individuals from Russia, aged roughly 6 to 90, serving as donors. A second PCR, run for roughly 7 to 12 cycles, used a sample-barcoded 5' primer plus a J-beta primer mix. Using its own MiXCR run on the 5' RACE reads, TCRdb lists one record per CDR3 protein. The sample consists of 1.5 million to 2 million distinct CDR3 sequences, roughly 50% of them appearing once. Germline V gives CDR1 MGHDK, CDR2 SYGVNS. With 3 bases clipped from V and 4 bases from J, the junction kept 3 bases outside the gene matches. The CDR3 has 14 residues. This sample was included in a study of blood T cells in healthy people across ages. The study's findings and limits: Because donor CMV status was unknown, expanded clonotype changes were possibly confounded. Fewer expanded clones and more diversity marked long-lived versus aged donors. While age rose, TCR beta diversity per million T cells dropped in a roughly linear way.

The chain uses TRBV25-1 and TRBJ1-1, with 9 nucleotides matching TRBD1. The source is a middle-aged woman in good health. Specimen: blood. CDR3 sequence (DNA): TGTGCCAGCAGTGACCCGACAGGGGGCACTGAAGCTTTCTTT. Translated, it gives CASSDPTGGTEAFF.